Listed below are T cell receptor beta chains from one sample, sequenced in a study of T cell changes during pregnancy in multiple sclerosis. Clones were sequenced by immunoSEQ multiplex PCR, and TCRdb holds only the in-frame ones, with some missing. The sample records 50,000 to 80,000 clones, roughly 92% being singletons. The sequences come from peripheral blood, collected in the second trimester of pregnancy. The origin of the receptors is a female donor with multiple sclerosis, enrolled in a pregnancy study. CDR3s include the opening cysteine and the closing phenylalanine or tryptophan. The D gene is left open where the match is weak. Size tells how often a clone was seen (once, few, many) or the class of an expanded clone, and some rows leave it out.

DNA: TGTGCCAGCAGCGTAGAAGGGACAGGGTTTACGGCTTTCTTT; CDR3: CASSVEGTGFTAFF; V: TRBV9; D: TRBD1; length: 14; J: TRBJ1-1; size: -
DNA: TGTGCCAGCAGTGGGCCGGGACTAGCGGGAAAGAACACCGGGGAGCTGTTTTTT; CDR3: CASSGPGLAGKNTGELFF; V: TRBV2; D: TRBD2; length: 18; J: TRBJ2-2; size: -
DNA: TGTGCCAGCAGCAGGACAGGGTTATTGAACACTGAAGCTTTCTTT; CDR3: CASSRTGLLNTEAFF; V: TRBV5-5; D: TRBD1; length: 15; J: TRBJ1-1; size: -
DNA: TGTGCCTGGAGTGGCGGCAACACTGAAGCTTTCTTT; CDR3: CAWSGGNTEAFF; V: TRBV30; D: -; length: 12; J: TRBJ1-1; size: -
DNA: TGTGCCAGCTTGGCGGGGACTGAAGCTTTCTTT; CDR3: CASLAGTEAFF; V: TRBV6-5; D: -; length: 11; J: TRBJ1-1; size: -
DNA: TGCAGCGTCGAGAGGGATCTGAACACTGAAGCTTTCTTT; CDR3: CSVERDLNTEAFF; V: TRBV29-1; D: -; length: 13; J: TRBJ1-1; size: -
DNA: TGCGCCAGCAGCCAAGAAATGGGGACTAGCGGGAGGGCCGGGGCCACTAAGCAGTTCTTC; CDR3: CASSQEMGTSGRAGATKQFF; V: TRBV4-3; D: TRBD2; length: 20; J: TRBJ2-1; size: -
DNA: TGTGCCAGCAGTGAAGAGGGACTAGCGGGAGAACGGGCAGATACGCAGTATTTT; CDR3: CASSEEGLAGERADTQYF; V: TRBV6-1; D: TRBD2; length: 18; J: TRBJ2-3; size: -
DNA: TGTGCCAGCACGAATGGACAGACGGGCTACACCTTC; CDR3: CASTNGQTGYTF; V: TRBV2; D: -; length: 12; J: TRBJ1-2; size: few
DNA: TGCAGCGTTGAAGGCTCGCGGCAGAACTATGGCTACACCTTC; CDR3: CSVEGSRQNYGYTF; V: TRBV29-1; D: -; length: 14; J: TRBJ1-2; size: -
DNA: TGTGCCAGCCGTATTTTAGCCAGCAGCTCCGATACGCAGTATTTT; CDR3: CASRILASSSDTQYF; V: TRBV28; D: -; length: 15; J: TRBJ2-3; size: -
DNA: TGCAGCGTCCCCCTTGGGGGGGGAAGTGATACGCAGTATTTT; CDR3: CSVPLGGGSDTQYF; V: TRBV29-1; D: TRBD2; length: 14; J: TRBJ2-3; size: -
DNA: TGCGCCAGCAGTTTGGACAGTTACAATGAGCAGTTCTTC; CDR3: CASSLDSYNEQFF; V: TRBV10-1; D: -; length: 13; J: TRBJ2-1; size: -
DNA: TGTGCCAGCAGCCCTCAACTTAGGGGCACCGGGGAGCTGTTTTTT; CDR3: CASSPQLRGTGELFF; V: TRBV9; D: -; length: 15; J: TRBJ2-2; size: -
DNA: TGCGCCAGCAGCTTGGCAGGGTCCATTAATGAAAAACTGTTTTTT; CDR3: CASSLAGSINEKLFF; V: TRBV5-1; D: -; length: 15; J: TRBJ1-4; size: -
DNA: TGCAGCGTGACCGGACAGGGGTTTGACTATGGCTACACCTTC; CDR3: CSVTGQGFDYGYTF; V: TRBV29-1; D: TRBD1; length: 14; J: TRBJ1-2; size: -
DNA: TGTGCCAGCAGTGAATGGAGAGGCTCCTACAATGAGCAGTTCTTC; CDR3: CASSEWRGSYNEQFF; V: TRBV25-1; D: -; length: 15; J: TRBJ2-1; size: -
DNA: TGCGCCAGCTCTACTAGCGGTGGTAGCACAGATACGCAGTATTTT; CDR3: CASSTSGGSTDTQYF; V: TRBV10-1; D: TRBD2; length: 15; J: TRBJ2-3; size: once
DNA: TGTGCCAGCAGTTTAGAAACTAGCGGGAGTTACAATGAGCAGTTCTTC; CDR3: CASSLETSGSYNEQFF; V: TRBV27; D: TRBD2; length: 16; J: TRBJ2-1; size: -
DNA: TGTGCCAGCAGCTTCCGGGACAGGGGAAATGAGCAGTTCTTC; CDR3: CASSFRDRGNEQFF; V: TRBV7-9; D: TRBD1; length: 14; J: TRBJ2-1; size: -